The 24 T cell receptor beta chains listed next were all sequenced from one sample in a study of T-cell reconstitution after alpha-beta-depleted transplantation in children (dated by TCRdb to the mid-2010s). The treatment or condition label of this sample denotes: allogeneic hematopoietic cell transplantation with graft depleted of TCRalphabeta T cells and CD19 B cells. Library method: PCR. Sequencing used an Illumina HiSeq 2500. To normalize quantification of the TCRbeta repertoire, the TCR libraries were built with molecular barcoding that relied on unique molecular identifiers. TCRdb took the public reads, trimmed them with fastp at Q25, ran MiXCR for clone calling and kept in-frame beta chains. Every CDR3 protein is listed once, alongside the most common genes and DNA of its rows. This sample has 550,000 to 600,000 distinct CDR3 sequences in its table, and under 30% of those were observed once. 11% to 15% of the sample is held by the ten biggest clonotypes.

The specimen was PBMCs, mostly from graft donor cells, collected 360 days after TCRalphabeta/CD19-depleted stem cell transplant. The source of these receptors is a boy less than two years old who had a stem cell transplant for acute myeloid leukemia, so the T cells may come from the graft donor.

This clonotype has just one count. The V and J genes are TRBV24-1 and TRBJ2-3; tentatively, D is TRBD1 or TRBD2 (6 bases each). Germline values: CDR1 KGHDR, CDR2 SFDVKD. Trimming cost V 10 bases and J 5 bases, with 15 bases left between them. The CDR3 length is 13 residues. CDR3 bases: TGTGCCACTACTTCGGGGGCTGGAGATACGCAGTATTTT. Translated: CATTSGAGDTQYF.

This clonotype was counted ten times or more. The CDR3 DNA reads TGTGCCAGCAGTTTTCTTAGTACTACTTTCTACAATGAGCAGTTCTTC. It codes for CASSFLSTTFYNEQFF. The V call is TRBV12-3 or TRBV12-4, the J call TRBJ2-1; D call uncertain. The V gene lost 3 bases and the J gene lost 3 bases, with 15 bases spanning the gap. This CDR3 has 16 amino acids.

This clonotype showed up many times. The chain carries TRBV20-1 and TRBJ2-5; D call uncertain. The germline gives CDR1 DFQATT, CDR2 SNEGSKA (reference sequence). Deletions cut 0 bases from V and 5 bases from J, with 22 bases between. This CDR3 comprises 17 residues. In DNA, the CDR3 is TGCAGTGCTAGAGACCGTACCTATGCGGCCCGCCGGGAGACCCAGTACTTC. As protein: CSARDRTYAARRETQYF.

This clonotype was observed at least ten times. CDR3 loop: CASSQERASGGPTDTQYF. CDR3 sequence (DNA): TGTGCCAGCAGCCAAGAAAGGGCTAGCGGGGGCCCCACAGATACGCAGTATTTT. The chain is built from TRBV3-1 and TRBJ2-3; 10 bases match TRBD2. This CDR3 is 18 amino acids long. After removal of 0 bases from V and 2 bases from J, the junction contained 8 bases not matched to a gene. Germline V CDR1 and CDR2: LGHDT, YNNKEL (reference sequence).

At least ten counts were recorded for this clonotype. V gene TRBV12-3 or TRBV12-4 combines with J gene TRBJ2-7; TRBD2 might be the D (6 bases). The CDR3 length is 13 residues. With 3 bases removed from V and 7 bases from J, the gap between germline ends came to 13 bases. CDR3 loop: CASSLAGLQEQYF. The CDR3 DNA follows: TGTGCCAGCAGTTTGGCGGGACTCCAGGAGCAGTACTTC.

This clonotype has a handful of counts. The chain couples TRBV5-1 to TRBJ2-1, with 12 bases that match TRBD1. Germline loops: CDR1 SGHRS, CDR2 YFSETQ. The CDR3 runs 16 residues. J was trimmed by 2 bases and V by 4 bases; bases with no gene match: 4. DNA of the CDR3: TGCGCCAGCAGCGGTGGGACAGGGGGCCCCTACAATGAGCAGTTCTTC. Its protein is CASSGGTGGPYNEQFF.

This clonotype was seen ten or more times. The CDR3 loop is CSAFRTSGYEQYF. The CDR3, as DNA: TGCAGTGCTTTCAGGACTAGCGGATACGAGCAGTACTTC. The chain carries TRBV20-1 and TRBJ2-7; 10 bases match TRBD2. The germline gives CDR1 DFQATT, CDR2 SNEGSKA (reference sequence). The CDR3 sequence is 13 residues long. V lost 5 bases and J lost 4; bases outside the gene matches: 5.

The V gene is TRBV5-6, the J gene TRBJ2-6, with D tentatively TRBD1 (5 bases). Germline V CDR1 and CDR2: SGHDT, YYEEEE. Trimming cost V 1 base and J 0 bases, with 11 bases left between them. The CDR3 sequence is 17 residues long. CDR3 DNA sequence: TGTGCCAGCAGCTTGAAGGCAGGGCACTCTGGGGCCAACGTCCTGACTTTC. Translating gives CASSLKAGHSGANVLTF.

The genes are TRBV5-5 and TRBJ1-2; unclear D gene. The CDR3 totals 15 residues. V was clipped by 4 bases and J by 8 bases, with 21 bases between them. Germline lookup yields CDR1 SGHKS and CDR2 YYEKEE (reference sequence). As DNA, the CDR3 is TGTGCCAGCAGCACTCCTGACCGGGGAGGCGGCGGCTACACCTTC. This codes for CASSTPDRGGGGYTF.

This sequence joins TRBV5-1 and TRBJ1-2, with D maybe TRBD1 (5 bases). Germline values: CDR1 SGHRS, CDR2 YFSETQ. Deletions cut 4 bases from V and 1 base from J, with 8 bases between. This CDR3 has 13 amino acids. The CDR3 loop is CASSVDNNYGYTF. The CDR3 nucleotides are TGCGCCAGCAGCGTGGACAATAACTATGGCTACACCTTC.

This clonotype was recorded a few times. This chain links TRBV6-5 with TRBJ1-2; TRBD1 aligns across 7 bases. CDR1 is MNHEY, CDR2 SVGAGI, per germline. This CDR3 contains 13 residues. The ends lost 6 bases at V and 4 bases at J; junction bases unmatched: 5. The CDR3 is CASRIDRAYGYTF. The DNA for the CDR3 is TGTGCCAGCAGGATTGACAGGGCCTATGGCTACACCTTC.

This clonotype has a handful of counts. This chain links TRBV4-1 with TRBJ2-1; 8 positions match TRBD2. The CDR3 totals 16 residues. Per germline, CDR1 MGHRA and CDR2 YSYEKL. With V trimmed by 6 bases and J by 6 bases, 13 bases remained unmatched. CDR3 coding DNA: TGCGCCAGCAGTCGACGCGAGCGGGGGACCCTCAATGAGCAGTTCTTC. Its translation: CASSRRERGTLNEQFF.

V gene TRBV20-1 combines with J gene TRBJ1-6; D might be TRBD1 (6 bases). Trimming shortened V by 0 bases and J by 18 bases, and 21 bases separated the two germline ends. The CDR3 extends over 14 amino acids. Germline loops: CDR1 DFQATT, CDR2 SNEGSKA (reference sequence). The CDR3 loop reads CSARERDINGAPHF. CDR3 DNA sequence: TGCAGTGCTAGAGAGAGGGACATAAATGGTGCCCCCCACTTT.

This clonotype was seen a few times. The chain employs TRBV12-3 or TRBV12-4 and TRBJ2-3; no firm D call. The CDR3 has 12 amino acids. Trimming cost V 3 bases and J 6 bases, with 7 bases left between them. Here the CDR3 DNA reads TGTGCCAGCAGTTTCCCACTTGATACGCAGTATTTT. It encodes CASSFPLDTQYF.

This clonotype occurred a few times. This sequence joins TRBV20-1 and TRBJ1-2; 9 bases match TRBD1. The CDR3 length is 14 residues. Germline V lookup: CDR1 DFQATT, CDR2 SNEGSKA (reference sequence). The ends lost 5 bases at V and 8 bases at J; junction bases unmatched: 12. Here the CDR3 DNA reads TGCAGTGCTCGCCCTGGGACAGGGATCGGCGGCTACACCTTC. The encoded protein is CSARPGTGIGGYTF.

In its sample, this clonotype was seen a few times. CDR3 residues: CASRLVHQETQYF. The CDR3, as DNA: TGTGCCAGCAGACTAGTGCACCAAGAGACCCAGTACTTC. The gene calls are TRBV28 and TRBJ2-5, with a possible D match to TRBD2 (5 bases). The germline CDR1 and CDR2 sequences are MDHEN and SYDVKM. V gave up 6 bases and J gave up 0 bases, with 8 bases separating them. The CDR3 spans 13 residues.

This clonotype was found many times. The rearrangement joins TRBV5-1 to TRBJ1-1; a possible D gene is TRBD1 (6 bases). V was trimmed by 8 bases and J by 3 bases, leaving 14 bases between them. Looked up from germline, CDR1 is SGHRS and CDR2 is YFSETQ. CDR3 length: 13 amino acids. CDR3 in DNA: TGCGCCAGTCGACAGGATACGGACACTGAAGCTTTCTTT. Protein: CASRQDTDTEAFF.

On this clonotype itself: This may arise from a read error, as a much more abundant clone is one base away. V usage is TRBV11-2 and J usage is TRBJ2-7; D is possibly TRBD2 (5 bases). The CDR3 consists of 14 residues. Looked up from germline, CDR1 is SGHAT and CDR2 is FQNNGV. Trimming stripped 1 base from V and 2 bases from J, with 9 bases between. The CDR3 region is CASSLVRGAYEQYF. The CDR3 nucleotides are TGTGCCAGCAGCTTAGTTCGGGGAGCCTACGAGCAGTACTTC.

V gene TRBV12-3 or TRBV12-4 combines with J gene TRBJ2-1; 7 positions match TRBD2. CDR3 length: 14 amino acids. J gave up 4 bases and V 7 bases, and 7 bases lay outside the gene matches. The CDR3 spells CASTGTNGYNEQFF. The CDR3 nucleotides are TGTGCCAGCACCGGGACTAATGGATACAATGAGCAGTTCTTC.

This clonotype has at least ten counts. V and J are TRBV4-1 and TRBJ1-6, with D possibly being TRBD1 (5 bases). Trimming removed 1 base at V and 10 bases at J, with 14 bases between. This CDR3 comprises 15 residues. Germline V gene lookup returns CDR1 MGHRA and CDR2 YSYEKL. The CDR3 bases are TGCGCCAGCAGCCAAGTCCCGGGACCTGGATCACCCCTCCACTTT. Its translation: CASSQVPGPGSPLHF.

The rearrangement links TRBV5-5 to TRBJ2-7, with no clear D. The germline V and J ends were trimmed by 0 bases and 5 bases, with 9 bases remaining between them. Per germline, CDR1 SGHKS and CDR2 YYEKEE (reference sequence). The CDR3 runs 13 residues. The CDR3 region is CASSLVVYDEQYV. As DNA, the CDR3 is TGTGCCAGCAGCTTGGTTGTGTATGACGAGCAGTACGTC.

This clonotype has a count of ten or more. This rearrangement joins TRBV29-1 to TRBJ1-1; perhaps TRBD1 as D (5 bases). Germline V gene sequence: CDR1 SQVTM, CDR2 ANQGSEA. The CDR3 runs to 11 residues. Trimming took 8 bases from V and 4 from J, leaving 11 bases between them. CDR3 protein: CSLSGGTEAFF. The DNA for the CDR3 is TGCAGCCTTTCGGGGGGCACTGAAGCTTTCTTT.

The V gene is TRBV27, the J gene TRBJ2-4, with D perhaps being TRBD1 or TRBD2 (6 bases each). The V end lost 7 bases, the J end lost 0 bases, and 13 bases lay between the germline ends. The germline V gene has CDR1 MNHEY and CDR2 SMNVEV (reference sequence). The length of the CDR3 is 15 residues. DNA for the CDR3: TGTGCCAGCAAAGGAGGGGGTATAGCCAAAAACATTCAGTACTTC. Translation gives CASKGGGIAKNIQYF.

The rearrangement uses TRBV24-1 and TRBJ2-1; 9 nucleotides agree with TRBD2. The CDR3 spans 13 residues. Trimming at V came to 4 bases and at J to 7 bases, leaving 1 base not matched to a gene. The V gene's germline CDR1 is KGHDR and CDR2 SFDVKD. The CDR3 coding sequence is TGTGCCACCAGTGAGGCGGGAGGGAATGAGCAGTTCTTC. Translation gives CATSEAGGNEQFF.